The rows below give T cell receptor beta chains drawn from one sample of a study of early stage breast cancer tumors. TCRdb's table, derived via immunoSEQ multiplex PCR, lists solely in-frame clones and lacks some. The table has around 28,000 clones, 50% to 75% seen once; the top ten hold 8.5%. Sequenced: breast tumor tissue. These TCRs come from a person in their fifties or sixties with breast cancer. Each CDR3 is given with its conserved first and last residue. D genes are given only for firm matches. A row's size may be missing; if present it is once, few, many or a size class.

abundance,j_gene,v_gene,d_gene,CDR3nt,CDR3aa
NA,TRBJ2-5,TRBV7-6,TRBD2,TGTGCCAGCAGCAACTCGGGACTAGCAGGCCAAGAGACCCAGTACTTC,CASSNSGLAGQETQYF
NA,TRBJ1-1,TRBV18,NA,TGTGCCAGCTCACTCCAGGGCGAGGGCACTGAAGCTTTCTTT,CASSLQGEGTEAFF
few,TRBJ2-1,TRBV7-9,NA,TGTGCCAGCAGGCAAAGCTCCTACAATGAGCAGTTCTTC,CASRQSSYNEQFF
many,TRBJ2-7,TRBV21-1,NA,TGTGCCAGCAGCATAACCTACGAGCAGTACTTC,CASSITYEQYF
few,TRBJ1-2,TRBV4-2,TRBD1,TGTGCCAGCAGCCAAGGGGCAAGGACAGGGGACTATGGCTACACCTTC,CASSQGARTGDYGYTF
NA,TRBJ2-3,TRBV27,NA,TGTGCCAGCAGTTTACAGGGCACCCGCACAGATACGCAGTATTTT,CASSLQGTRTDTQYF
NA,TRBJ2-7,TRBV4-3,TRBD2,TGCGCCAGCAGCCGAACGTACCTAGCGGGAGCGTACGGGTCCTACGAGCAGTACTTC,CASSRTYLAGAYGSYEQYF
NA,TRBJ2-7,TRBV14,NA,TGTGCCAGCAGCCAATCGTTCCCTTCCTACGAGCAGTACTTC,CASSQSFPSYEQYF
NA,TRBJ2-5,TRBV10-1,NA,TGCGCCAGCAGTCAAGTGGGAAAAGAGACCCAGTACTTC,CASSQVGKETQYF
once,TRBJ1-1,TRBV28,NA,TGTGCCAGCAGTCTCGGGGGTGCAGGGAACACTGAAGCTTTCTTT,CASSLGGAGNTEAFF
NA,TRBJ1-5,TRBV6-4,NA,TGTGCCAGCAGTGAGACAGCTAATCAGCCCCAGCATTTT,CASSETANQPQHF
few,TRBJ2-7,TRBV2,NA,TGTGCCAGCAGCGGGGACTCCTACGAGCAGTACTTC,CASSGDSYEQYF
NA,TRBJ1-2,TRBV30,NA,TGTGCCTGGAGTGTACAAAGGTCTGGCTACACCTTC,CAWSVQRSGYTF
few,TRBJ2-1,TRBV19,TRBD2,TGTGCCAGTAGTATCGCGGCTAGCGGGAGCTCCTACAATGAGCAGTTCTTC,CASSIAASGSSYNEQFF
few,TRBJ1-3,TRBV5-1,NA,TGCGCCAGCAGCCCTGACGGGACCTCTGGAAACACCATATATTTT,CASSPDGTSGNTIYF
few,TRBJ1-5,TRBV30,NA,TGTGCCTGGAGTGGGACCCTAGGGGTTCGCCAGCCCCAGCATTTT,CAWSGTLGVRQPQHF
once,TRBJ1-1,TRBV27,NA,TGTGCCAGCAGTCCCTTTGGAGGGGATCTCACTGAAGCTTTCTTT,CASSPFGGDLTEAFF
NA,TRBJ2-1,TRBV27,NA,TGTGCCAGCAGTCACTTCTGGGACAAGTACAATGAGCAGTTCTTC,CASSHFWDKYNEQFF
NA,TRBJ1-4,TRBV7-9,NA,TGTGCCAGCAGCTTAGTTGGGACTAATGAAAAACTGTTTTTT,CASSLVGTNEKLFF
NA,TRBJ1-4,TRBV7-9,NA,TGTGCCAGCAGCTTAGCGTCAGCCAATGAAAAACTGTTTTTT,CASSLASANEKLFF
few,TRBJ1-2,TRBV2,NA,TGTGCCAGCAGTGGGGGAATGCGGCATGGCTACACCTTC,CASSGGMRHGYTF
NA,TRBJ2-7,TRBV19,TRBD2,TGTGCCAGCGAAACGACTAGCGGGAGTCTCTTCAACGAGCAGTACTTC,CASETTSGSLFNEQYF
NA,TRBJ1-5,TRBV6-1,NA,TGTGCCAGCAGTCTGCATTTAAGCAATCAGCCCCAGCATTTT,CASSLHLSNQPQHF
medium-sized,TRBJ1-5,TRBV4-3,NA,TGCGCCAGCAGCCAAGACCTGAGAGGGGGAAATCAGCCCCAGCATTTT,CASSQDLRGGNQPQHF
NA,TRBJ1-5,TRBV9,TRBD1,TGTGCCAGCAGCACTGAGGACAGGCCTAATCAGCCCCAGCATTTT,CASSTEDRPNQPQHF
NA,TRBJ2-5,TRBV19,NA,TGTGCCAGTAGTATGAGGGGGGGCGTCAAGACCCAGTACTTC,CASSMRGGVKTQYF
NA,TRBJ2-7,TRBV25-1,NA,TGTGCCAGCAGCTTAAAAGGCTACGAGCAGTACTTC,CASSLKGYEQYF
NA,TRBJ2-7,TRBV29-1,NA,TGCAGCGTTGAAGGAGAGGGGAAGCAGTACTTC,CSVEGEGKQYF
NA,TRBJ2-2,TRBV18,NA,TGTGCCAGCTCCCAGGGACAAAAGAACACCGGGGAGCTGTTTTTT,CASSQGQKNTGELFF
large,TRBJ1-1,TRBV7-9,NA,TGTGCCAGCAGCTTTCGACGGACTAGACAGGCGCTTAACACTGAAGCTTTCTTT,CASSFRRTRQALNTEAFF
NA,TRBJ2-3,TRBV5-6,TRBD2,TGTGCCAGCAGCCTCCCGCGTGTGGGGGAGGGCAAAGATACGCAGTATTTT,CASSLPRVGEGKDTQYF
NA,TRBJ2-3,TRBV6-4,TRBD1,TGTGCCAGCAGTGGCCCGGGACAGTACACAGATACGCAGTATTTT,CASSGPGQYTDTQYF
NA,TRBJ2-7,TRBV6-6,NA,TGTGCCAGCAGTTACGGAGGACAGAGTGTGGGCGAGCAGTACTTC,CASSYGGQSVGEQYF